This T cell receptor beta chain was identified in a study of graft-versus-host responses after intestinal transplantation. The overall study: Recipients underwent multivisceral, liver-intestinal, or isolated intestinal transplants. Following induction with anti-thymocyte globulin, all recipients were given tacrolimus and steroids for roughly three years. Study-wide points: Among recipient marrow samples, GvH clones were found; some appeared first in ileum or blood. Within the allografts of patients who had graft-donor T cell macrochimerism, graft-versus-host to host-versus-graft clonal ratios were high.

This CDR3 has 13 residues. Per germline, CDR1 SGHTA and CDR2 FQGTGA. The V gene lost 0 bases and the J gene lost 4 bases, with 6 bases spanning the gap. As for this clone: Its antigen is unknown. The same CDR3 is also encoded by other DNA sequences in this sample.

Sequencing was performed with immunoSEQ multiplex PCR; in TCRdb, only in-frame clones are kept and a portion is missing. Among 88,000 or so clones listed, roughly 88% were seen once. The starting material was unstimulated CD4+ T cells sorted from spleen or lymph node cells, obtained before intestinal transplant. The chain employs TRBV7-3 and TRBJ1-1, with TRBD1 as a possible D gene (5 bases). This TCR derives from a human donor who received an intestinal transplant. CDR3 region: CASSLTGGTEAFF. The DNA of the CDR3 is TGTGCCAGCAGCTTAACGGGGGGCACTGAAGCTTTCTTT.